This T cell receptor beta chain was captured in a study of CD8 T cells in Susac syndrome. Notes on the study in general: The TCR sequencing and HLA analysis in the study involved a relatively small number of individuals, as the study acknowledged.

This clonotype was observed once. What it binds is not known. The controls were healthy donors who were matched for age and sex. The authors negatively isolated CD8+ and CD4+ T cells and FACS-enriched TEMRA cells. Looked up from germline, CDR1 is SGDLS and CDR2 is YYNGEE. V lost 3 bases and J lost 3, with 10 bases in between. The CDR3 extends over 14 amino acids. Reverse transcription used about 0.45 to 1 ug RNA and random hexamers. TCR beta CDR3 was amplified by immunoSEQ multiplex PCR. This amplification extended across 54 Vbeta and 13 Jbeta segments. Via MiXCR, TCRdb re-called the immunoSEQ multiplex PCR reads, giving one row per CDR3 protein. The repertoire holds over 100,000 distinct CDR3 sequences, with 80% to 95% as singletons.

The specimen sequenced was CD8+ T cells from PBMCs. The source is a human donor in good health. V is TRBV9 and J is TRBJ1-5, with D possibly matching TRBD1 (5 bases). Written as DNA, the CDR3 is TGTGCCAGCAGCGGGGGGGGGATCAATCAGCCCCAGCATTTT. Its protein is CASSGGGINQPQHF.